Below, one T cell receptor beta chain is given with its context. The target antigen is unknown. The cDNA for TCR beta came from 5'RACE template switching with UMIs. TCRdb re-called the 5' RACE reads and shows each CDR3 protein once, DNA omitted. In all, the sample yields some 600,000 distinct CDR3 sequences. The sample comes from a study of T cells expressing NK-cell markers. About the research overall: The TCR beta repertoires originated in sorted CD3+CD56+NKG2C+, CD3+CD56+NKG2C- and CD3+CD56-NKG2C+ T cells. Seven HCMV-seropositive donors and one seronegative donor made up the eight sequenced donors.

The study's findings and limits: Researchers report these clonotypes also headed the CD3+CD56-NKG2C+ fraction in several donors.

The germline V gene encodes CDR1 MNHEY and CDR2 SMNVEV (reference sequence). The CDR3 is 15 amino acids. V and J are TRBV27 and TRBJ2-7; the TCRdb call, TRBD1, lacks DNA for checking. The sequenced material came from blood T cells: a sorted CD56 or NKG2C T cell subset, CD4+ or CD8+ T cells, or bulk PBMC T cells (not recorded which). The sequence was obtained from a man aged 18 to 30 in good health. The CDR3: CASSLGDRRSYEQYF.